These T cell receptor beta chains were read from a single sample in a study of blood T cell repertoires in COVID-19. TCRdb's table, derived via immunoSEQ multiplex PCR, lists solely in-frame clones and lacks some. This table holds around 200,000 clones, around 83% found once. Material: peripheral blood. All receptors come from a woman over 75 with acute or convalescent COVID-19. Each CDR3 is given with its conserved first and last residue. A D gene is named only where the DNA matches it firmly. A clone size is listed for some rows: how often the clone was seen (once, few, many), or a class if it is expanded.

v_call	d_call	clone_size	cdr3_length	j_call	cdr3_aa	cdr3_nt
TRBV19	TRBD2	.	15	TRBJ2-5	CASSPETSGAETQYF	TGTGCCAGTAGTCCGGAGACTAGCGGAGCAGAGACCCAGTACTTC
TRBV7-6	TRBD2	.	14	TRBJ2-1	CASSSTSGRLEQFF	TGTGCCAGCAGCTCGACTAGCGGGAGACTTGAGCAGTTCTTC
TRBV27	TRBD1	.	17	TRBJ1-4	CASSSTGGWLTNEKLFF	TGTGCCAGCAGTTCCACAGGGGGTTGGCTAACTAATGAAAAACTGTTTTTT
TRBV19	.	once	15	TRBJ1-5	CASSITAGTGQPQHF	TGTGCCAGTAGTATTACAGCGGGAACCGGTCAGCCCCAGCATTTT
TRBV12-3/TRBV12-4	.	.	13	TRBJ2-7	CASSLYAENEQYF	TGTGCCAGCAGTTTATATGCTGAGAACGAGCAGTACTTC
TRBV4-2	TRBD2	.	15	TRBJ2-1	CASKGIAGLGPQQFF	TGTGCCAGCAAGGGGATAGCGGGACTAGGACCCCAGCAGTTCTTC
TRBV18	TRBD1	few	14	TRBJ1-2	CASSPGAGDSGYTF	TGTGCCAGCTCACCCGGGGCAGGGGACAGCGGCTACACCTTC
TRBV21-1	.	.	18	TRBJ1-2	CASSKDVGRAAGCYGYTF	TGTGCCAGCAGCAAAGATGTAGGCAGGGCGGCCGGATGCTATGGCTACACCTTC
TRBV28	.	.	13	TRBJ1-2	CASSLIGGAGYTF	TGTGCCAGCAGTTTAATAGGGGGGGCTGGCTACACCTTC
TRBV3-1/TRBV3-2	TRBD2	.	16	TRBJ2-1	CASSPLLAGGYNEQFF	TGTGCCAGCAGCCCCTTACTAGCGGGAGGCTACAATGAGCAGTTCTTC
TRBV5-1	TRBD2	.	14	TRBJ2-1	CASSLGDYYNEQFF	TGCGCCAGCAGCTTGGGGGACTACTACAATGAGCAGTTCTTC
TRBV7-2	.	.	14	TRBJ1-5	CASSSLTGYQPQHF	TGTGCCAGCAGCTCCTTGACCGGGTATCAGCCCCAGCATTTT
TRBV6-2/TRBV6-3	TRBD1	.	18	TRBJ1-1	CASSYPIGTGSMNTEAFF	TGTGCCAGCAGTTACCCGATTGGGACAGGTTCGATGAACACTGAAGCTTTCTTT
TRBV29-1	.	.	12	TRBJ2-7	CSVSTDLGEQYF	TGCAGCGTTTCTACAGACCTGGGCGAGCAGTACTTC
TRBV5-1	TRBD1	.	16	TRBJ1-6	CASSLVAGQGASPLHF	TGCGCCAGCAGCTTGGTGGCGGGACAGGGGGCTTCACCCCTCCACTTT
TRBV5-4	.	once	15	TRBJ2-3	CASSLEILSTDTQYF	TGTGCCAGCAGCTTGGAAATCCTCAGCACAGATACGCAGTATTTT
TRBV2	.	.	15	TRBJ1-1	CASSNTGQMNTEAFF	TGTGCCAGCAGTAACACAGGCCAGATGAACACTGAAGCTTTCTTT
TRBV28	TRBD1	.	13	TRBJ1-6	CASIRDRGSPLHF	TGTGCCAGCATCAGGGACAGGGGATCTCCCCTCCACTTT
TRBV5-1	TRBD1	.	16	TRBJ1-6	CASSSNPGQGSSPLHF	TGCGCCAGCAGCTCAAATCCGGGACAGGGAAGCTCACCCCTCCACTTT
TRBV27	TRBD2	once	13	TRBJ2-7	CASGELAGYEQYF	TGTGCCAGCGGGGAACTAGCGGGATACGAGCAGTACTTC
TRBV10-1	TRBD1	.	15	TRBJ2-2	CASSEGQGGTGELFF	TGCGCCAGCAGTGAGGGACAGGGGGGTACCGGGGAGCTGTTTTTT
TRBV7-2	TRBD2	.	15	TRBJ2-5	CASTPSAGGMETQYF	TGTGCCAGCACCCCCTCGGCGGGAGGGATGGAGACCCAGTACTTC
TRBV7-2	TRBD1	once	14	TRBJ1-5	CASSPIQGGQPQHF	TGTGCCAGCAGCCCGATACAGGGGGGGCAGCCCCAGCATTTT
TRBV5-6	TRBD2	once	18	TRBJ2-1	CASSLTSGATNSYNEQFF	TGTGCCAGCAGCTTGACTAGCGGAGCGACGAACTCCTACAATGAGCAGTTCTTC
TRBV7-2	.	.	15	TRBJ2-4	CASSSQGGGGNIQYF	TGTGCCAGCAGCTCACAGGGAGGGGGTGGAAACATTCAGTACTTC
TRBV6-6	TRBD1	.	15	TRBJ1-4	CASSFRQGAGEKLFF	TGTGCCAGCAGTTTCCGACAGGGGGCTGGTGAAAAACTGTTTTTT
TRBV27	.	.	13	TRBJ1-5	CASRLNRAQPQHF	TGTGCCAGCAGGTTAAACAGGGCTCAGCCCCAGCATTTT
TRBV7-9	.	.	14	TRBJ1-3	CASSLPNSGNTIYF	TGTGCCAGCAGCTTACCCAACAGTGGAAACACCATATATTTT
TRBV19	.	.	11	TRBJ2-5	CASSIRETQYF	TGTGCCAGTAGTATTAGAGAGACCCAGTACTTC
TRBV28	TRBD1	.	13	TRBJ1-2	CASRYGTVAGYTF	TGTGCCAGCAGATACGGGACAGTGGCTGGCTACACCTTC
TRBV30	TRBD1	.	14	TRBJ1-5	CACTGTGPSGPQHF	TGTGCCTGCACCGGGACAGGGCCCTCAGGGCCCCAGCATTTT
TRBV30	TRBD1	.	16	TRBJ1-1	CAWSVWDRGPNTEAFF	TGTGCCTGGAGTGTATGGGACAGGGGCCCAAACACTGAAGCTTTCTTT
TRBV20-1	.	.	11	TRBJ2-5	CSARLQETQYF	TGCAGTGCTAGACTCCAAGAGACCCAGTACTTC
TRBV27	.	.	15	TRBJ2-1	CASSLSRWRYNEQFF	TGTGCCAGCAGTTTATCGCGGTGGAGATACAATGAGCAGTTCTTC
TRBV5-1	.	.	15	TRBJ2-1	CASSLETTAYNEQFF	TGCGCCAGCAGCTTGGAGACCACAGCCTACAATGAGCAGTTCTTC
TRBV5-1	.	.	13	TRBJ1-5	CASSLEGSQPQHF	TGCGCCAGCAGCTTGGAGGGGTCTCAGCCCCAGCATTTT
TRBV5-6	.	once	16	TRBJ2-7	CASSFRGRRPTYEQYF	TGTGCCAGCAGCTTTCGCGGGCGGAGGCCAACCTACGAGCAGTACTTC
TRBV5-1	.	once	14	TRBJ2-3	CASSLGQTTDTQYF	TGCGCCAGCAGCCTTGGACAGACTACAGATACGCAGTATTTT
TRBV7-9	TRBD1	.	15	TRBJ1-1	CASSLNRGGNTEAFF	TGTGCCAGCAGCTTAAACAGGGGCGGGAACACTGAAGCTTTCTTT
TRBV9	TRBD1	.	15	TRBJ2-7	CASSVEDRGFYEQYF	TGTGCCAGCAGCGTAGAGGACAGGGGTTTCTACGAGCAGTACTTC